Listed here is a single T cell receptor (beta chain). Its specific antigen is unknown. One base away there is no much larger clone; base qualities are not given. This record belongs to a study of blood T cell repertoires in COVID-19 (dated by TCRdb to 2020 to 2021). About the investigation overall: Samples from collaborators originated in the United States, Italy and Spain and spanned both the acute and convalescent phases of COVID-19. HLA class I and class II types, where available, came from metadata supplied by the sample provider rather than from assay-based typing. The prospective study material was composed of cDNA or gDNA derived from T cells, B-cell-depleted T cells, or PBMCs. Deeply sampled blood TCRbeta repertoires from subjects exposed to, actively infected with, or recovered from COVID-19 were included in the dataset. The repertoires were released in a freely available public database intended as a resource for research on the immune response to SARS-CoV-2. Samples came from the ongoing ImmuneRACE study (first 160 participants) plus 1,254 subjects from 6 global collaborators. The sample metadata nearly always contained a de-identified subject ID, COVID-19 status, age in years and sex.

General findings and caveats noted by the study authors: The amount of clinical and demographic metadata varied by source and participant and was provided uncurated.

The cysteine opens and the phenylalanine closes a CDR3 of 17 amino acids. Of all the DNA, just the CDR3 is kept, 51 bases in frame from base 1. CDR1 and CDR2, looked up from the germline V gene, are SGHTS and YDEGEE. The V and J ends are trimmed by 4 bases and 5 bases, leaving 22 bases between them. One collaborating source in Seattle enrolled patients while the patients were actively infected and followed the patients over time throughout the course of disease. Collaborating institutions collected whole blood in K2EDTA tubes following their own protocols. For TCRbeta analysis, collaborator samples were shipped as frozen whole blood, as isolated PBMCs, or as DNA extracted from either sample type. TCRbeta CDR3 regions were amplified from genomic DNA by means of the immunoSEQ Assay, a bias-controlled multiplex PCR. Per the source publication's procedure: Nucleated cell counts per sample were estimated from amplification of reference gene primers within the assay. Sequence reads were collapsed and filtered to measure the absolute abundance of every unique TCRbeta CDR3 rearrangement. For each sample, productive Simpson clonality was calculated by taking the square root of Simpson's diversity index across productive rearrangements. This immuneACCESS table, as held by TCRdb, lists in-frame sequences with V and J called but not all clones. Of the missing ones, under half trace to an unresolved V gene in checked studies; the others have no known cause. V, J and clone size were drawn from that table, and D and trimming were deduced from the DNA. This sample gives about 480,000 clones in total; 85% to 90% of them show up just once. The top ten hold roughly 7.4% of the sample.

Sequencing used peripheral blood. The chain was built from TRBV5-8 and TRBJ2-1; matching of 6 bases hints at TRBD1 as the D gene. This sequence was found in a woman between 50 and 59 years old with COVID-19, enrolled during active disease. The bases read TGTGCCAGCAGCCGAGTGAGACAGGTCCGCCTTAACAATGAGCAGTTCTTC. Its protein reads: CASSRVRQVRLNNEQFF.